This TCR beta chain came from a study of blood T cells in healthy people across ages. Using a J-beta primer mix together with a sample-barcoded 5' primer, a second PCR was run for roughly 6 to 11 cycles. Via MiXCR, TCRdb re-called the 5' RACE reads, giving one row per CDR3 protein. Among hundreds of thousands of distinct CDR3 sequences listed, more than 45% were seen once. Healthy Caucasian individuals from Russia aged about 6 to 90 were enrolled as donors. Study findings and constraints: Diversity estimated from one million T cells was considered an underestimate. Older age went with lower TCR beta diversity per million T cells, in a roughly linear way.

Remarks on this clonotype: Its target is unknown.

V lost 0 bases, J lost 6 bases, and 8 bases lay in between. Germline V CDR1 and CDR2: MNHNY, SVGAGI (reference sequence). This CDR3 is 14 amino acids long. This TCR was recovered from an elderly man in good health. This sequence joins TRBV6-6 and TRBJ2-2; D possibly corresponds to TRBD2 (6 bases). Material: blood. The CDR3 spells CASSYSGGSGELFF. The CDR3 region has the DNA TGTGCCAGCAGTTACTCGGGGGGTTCCGGGGAGCTGTTTTTT.